Described below is a single T cell receptor beta chain sequence and its context. What it binds is unknown. The data were taken from a study of memory CD4+ T cells and cytomegalovirus serostatus. The CDR3 covers 15 residues. The V gene's germline CDR1 is KGHSH and CDR2 LQKENI. V lost 0 bases to trimming and J lost 0 bases, with 8 bases between them. The study's findings and limits: Median bootstrapped AUC for CMV status was about 0.96 originally, around 0.91 US-trained.

Single viable CD3+CD4+CD8-CD45RO+ cells were sorted as the memory CD4+ T cells. CMV serostatus came from serum IgG against pp150, pp28, p38, p52. TCRdb keeps only in-frame clones here, not all; method: immunoSEQ multiplex PCR. Among around 88,000 clones, roughly 80% were seen once, and the ten largest hold about 3.5%. This TCR derives from an adult in good health and CMV-seropositive. The sequenced sample was memory CD4+ T cells from blood. The chain recombines TRBV18 with TRBJ1-1; D is ambiguous. The CDR3 here is CASSPPLSLNTEAFF. The CDR3 nucleotides are TGTGCCAGCTCACCACCGTTGAGCCTGAACACTGAAGCTTTCTTT.